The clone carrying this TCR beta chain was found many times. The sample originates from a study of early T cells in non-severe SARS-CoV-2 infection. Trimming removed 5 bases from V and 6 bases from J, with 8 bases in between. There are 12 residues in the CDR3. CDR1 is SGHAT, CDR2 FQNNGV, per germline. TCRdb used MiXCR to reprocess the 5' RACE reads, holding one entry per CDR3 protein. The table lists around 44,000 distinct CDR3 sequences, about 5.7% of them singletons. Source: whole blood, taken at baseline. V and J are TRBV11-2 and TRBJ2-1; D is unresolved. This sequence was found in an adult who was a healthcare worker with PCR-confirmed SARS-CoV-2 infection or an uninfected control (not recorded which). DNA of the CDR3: TGTGCCAGCAGCCTCTTCGGCAATGAGCAGTTCTTC. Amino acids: CASSLFGNEQFF.